This is a list of T cell receptor beta chains from one sample in a study of vaccination effects on CD4 cells after COVID-19. These TCRs' antigens remain unknown. Assay used: immunoSEQ multiplex PCR; TCRdb lists only in-frame clones, some missing. Of just over 55,000 clones listed, under 85% were seen once; the top ten hold roughly 4.2%. This material consisted of CD4+ T cells from PBMCs cultured without peptide, taken after COVID-19 vaccination. These receptors were obtained from a human donor who received a COVID-19 vaccine. Both conserved end residues are part of each CDR3. The D gene is left open where the match is weak. Clone size is shown for a subset of rows, as once, few, many or a class of expanded clone.

>TRBJ1-1|-|once|TRBV19
CASMSGSDTEAFF
TGTGCCAGTATGTCGGGGAGCGACACTGAAGCTTTCTTT
>TRBJ2-6|TRBD2|-|TRBV5-1
CASSLDPLAGGTGANVLTF
TGCGCCAGCAGCTTGGACCCCCTAGCGGGAGGGACTGGGGCCAACGTCCTGACTTTC
>TRBJ2-2|TRBD1|-|TRBV28
CASTWPAGTANTGELFF
TGTGCCAGCACGTGGCCCGCAGGGACAGCGAACACCGGGGAGCTGTTTTTT
>TRBJ1-1|-|-|TRBV3-1/TRBV3-2
CASSQGQRFGTAFF
TGTGCCAGCAGCCAAGGACAGCGCTTCGGGACCGCTTTCTTT
>TRBJ2-4|-|-|TRBV19
CASSIRGTSWEAKNIQYF
TGTGCCAGTAGTATTAGGGGGACCTCTTGGGAAGCCAAAAACATTCAGTACTTC
>TRBJ1-5|TRBD1|-|TRBV25-1
CASSGTGTQPQHF
TGTGCCAGCAGCGGGACAGGTACTCAGCCCCAGCATTTT
>TRBJ1-3|-|few|TRBV7-8
CASSPTGSVVSNTIYF
TGTGCCAGCAGCCCTACAGGGTCTGTGGTATCGAACACCATATATTTT
>TRBJ2-3|TRBD2|-|TRBV5-1
CASSLTRAGGPTDTQYF
TGCGCCAGCAGCCTAACTAGGGCGGGAGGGCCCACAGATACGCAGTATTTT
>TRBJ1-3|-|-|TRBV4-3
CASSQDLDQGSGNTIYF
TGCGCCAGCAGCCAAGACCTAGACCAGGGGAGTGGAAACACCATATATTTT
>TRBJ1-2|-|-|TRBV28
CASSLQAAYGYTF
TGTGCCAGCAGTTTACAGGCGGCCTATGGCTACACCTTC
>TRBJ1-1|TRBD1|-|TRBV5-6
CASSLPGGTEAFF
TGTGCCAGCAGCTTGCCAGGGGGGACTGAAGCTTTCTTT
>TRBJ1-1|-|-|TRBV18
CASSPSLGNTEAFF
TGTGCCAGCTCCCCCTCGCTGGGGAACACTGAAGCTTTCTTT
>TRBJ2-5|-|-|TRBV5-1
CASSDGRDPYQETQYF
TGCGCCAGCAGCGACGGCCGGGACCCGTACCAAGAGACCCAGTACTTC